Here is one T cell receptor (beta chain) with its context. Its antigen remains unknown. Other nucleotide sequences in the sample specify the same CDR3. Germline V gives CDR1 SGHVS, CDR2 FNYEAQ. This CDR3 has 14 amino acids. V shed 1 base and J shed 7 bases, with 11 bases lying between them. The data are from a study of shared clonotypes between healthy human individuals. Overall study findings and caveats: Some clonotypes were shared by all four sorted-subset donors, while others were not shared. The non-shared ones had lower generation probabilities than the shared ones.

CD45RO-negative, CCR7-positively selected cells formed the naive CD8 fraction, excluding terminally differentiated effector memory CD45RA+ cells. Every contributor of samples was a Caucasian grown-up residing in Nashville, Tennessee. Clones were sequenced by immunoSEQ multiplex PCR, and TCRdb holds only the in-frame ones, with some missing. The sample shows some 2.1 million clones, about 95% of them seen only once. Sequenced material: naive CD8+ T cells sorted from blood. This clonotype originated in a man in his late teens or twenties in good health. J is TRBJ1-5 and V is TRBV7-6; D possibly corresponds to TRBD1 (6 bases). CDR3 sequence (DNA): TGTGCCAGCAGCTTAGGGGGGCCCGGACAGCCCCAGCATTTT. Its translation is CASSLGGPGQPQHF. The complete variable domain, with remaining parts taken from reference TRBV7-6 and TRBJ1-5, reads GAGVSQSPRYKVTKRGQDVALRCDPISGHVSLYWYRQALGQGPEFLTYFNYEAQQDKSGLPNDRFSAERPEGSISTLTIQRTEQRDSAMYRCASSLGGPGQPQHFGDGTRLSIL.